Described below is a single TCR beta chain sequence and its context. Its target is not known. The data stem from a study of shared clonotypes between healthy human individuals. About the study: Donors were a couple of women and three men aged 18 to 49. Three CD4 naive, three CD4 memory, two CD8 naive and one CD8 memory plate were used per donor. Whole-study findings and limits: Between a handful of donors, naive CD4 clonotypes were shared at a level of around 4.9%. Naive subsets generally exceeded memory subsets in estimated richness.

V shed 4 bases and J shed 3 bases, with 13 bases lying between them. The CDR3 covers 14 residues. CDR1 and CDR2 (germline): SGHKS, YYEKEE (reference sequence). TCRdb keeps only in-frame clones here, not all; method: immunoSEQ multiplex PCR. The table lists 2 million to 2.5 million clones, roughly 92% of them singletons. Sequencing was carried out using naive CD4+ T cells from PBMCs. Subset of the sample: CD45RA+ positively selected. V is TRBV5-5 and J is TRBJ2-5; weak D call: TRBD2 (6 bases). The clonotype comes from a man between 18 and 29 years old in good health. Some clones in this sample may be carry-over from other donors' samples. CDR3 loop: CASSGGVWEETQYF. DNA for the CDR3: TGTGCCAGCAGCGGAGGGGTATGGGAAGAGACCCAGTACTTC.